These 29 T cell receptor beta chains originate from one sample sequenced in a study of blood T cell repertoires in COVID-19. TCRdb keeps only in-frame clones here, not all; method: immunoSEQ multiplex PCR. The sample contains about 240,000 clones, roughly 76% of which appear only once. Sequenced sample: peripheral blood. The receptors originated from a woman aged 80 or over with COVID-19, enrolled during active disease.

The CDR3 sequence: CASSLQGIQYF. The DNA for the CDR3 is TGTGCCAGCAGTCTGCAGGGGATTCAGTACTTC. J is TRBJ2-4 and V is TRBV6-5; possible D gene TRBD1, 6 bases. V was shortened by 5 bases and J by 10 bases, with 9 bases between the two germline ends. The CDR3 runs 11 residues. Germline lookup yields CDR1 MNHEY and CDR2 SVGAGI.

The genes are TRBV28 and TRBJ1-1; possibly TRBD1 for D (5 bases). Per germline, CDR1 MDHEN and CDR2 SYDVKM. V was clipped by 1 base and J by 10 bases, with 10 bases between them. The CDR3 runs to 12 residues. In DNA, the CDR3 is TGTGCCAGCAGTTTATATCAGGGTAGAGCTTTCTTT. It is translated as CASSLYQGRAFF.

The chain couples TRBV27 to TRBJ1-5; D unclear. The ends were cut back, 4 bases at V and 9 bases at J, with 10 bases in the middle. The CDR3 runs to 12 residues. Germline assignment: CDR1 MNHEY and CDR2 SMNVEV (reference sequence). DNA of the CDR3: TGTGCCAGCAGTTCTCCCCCGGGGCCCCAGCATTTT. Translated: CASSSPPGPQHF.

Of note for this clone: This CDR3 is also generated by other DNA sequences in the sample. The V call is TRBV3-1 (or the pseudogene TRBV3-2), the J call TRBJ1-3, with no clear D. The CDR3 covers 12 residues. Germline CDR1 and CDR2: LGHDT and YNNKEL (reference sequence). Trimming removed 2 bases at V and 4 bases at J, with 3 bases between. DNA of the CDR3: TGTGCCAGCAGCCAACGGGGAAACACCATATATTTT. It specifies CASSQRGNTIYF.

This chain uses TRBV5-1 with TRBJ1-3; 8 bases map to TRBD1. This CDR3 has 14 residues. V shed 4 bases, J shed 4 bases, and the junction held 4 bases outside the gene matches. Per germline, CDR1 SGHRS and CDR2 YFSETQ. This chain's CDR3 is CASSRTGTGNTIYF. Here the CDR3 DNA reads TGCGCCAGCAGCAGGACAGGGACGGGAAACACCATATATTTT.

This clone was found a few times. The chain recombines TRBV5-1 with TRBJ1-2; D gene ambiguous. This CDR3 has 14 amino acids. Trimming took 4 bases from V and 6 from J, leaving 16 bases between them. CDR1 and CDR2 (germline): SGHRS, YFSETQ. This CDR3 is CASSPGGQRDGYTF. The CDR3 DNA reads TGCGCCAGCAGCCCAGGCGGGCAACGGGATGGCTACACCTTC.

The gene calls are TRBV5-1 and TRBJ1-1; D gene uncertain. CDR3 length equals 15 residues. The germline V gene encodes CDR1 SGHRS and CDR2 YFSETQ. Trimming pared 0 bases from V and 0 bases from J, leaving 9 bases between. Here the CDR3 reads CASSLAEEMNTEAFF. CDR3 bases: TGCGCCAGCAGCTTGGCCGAGGAAATGAACACTGAAGCTTTCTTT.

In DNA, the CDR3 is TGTGCCAGCTCCCTTAGGGACAGGGGGCAAGGAGGCTACACCTTC. Its translation is CASSLRDRGQGGYTF. The V and J genes are TRBV18 and TRBJ1-2, with 12 nucleotides matching TRBD1. V trimming: 6 bases; J trimming: 8 bases; junction bases outside the gene matches: 10. Germline CDR1 and CDR2: KGHSH and LQKENI. The CDR3 is made up of 15 amino acids.

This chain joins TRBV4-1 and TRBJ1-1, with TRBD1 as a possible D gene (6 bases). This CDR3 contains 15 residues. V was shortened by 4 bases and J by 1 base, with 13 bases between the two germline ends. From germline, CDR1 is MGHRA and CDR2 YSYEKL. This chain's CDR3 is CASSRGRGANTEAFF. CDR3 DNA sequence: TGCGCCAGCAGCCGGGGGCGAGGGGCGAACACTGAAGCTTTCTTT.

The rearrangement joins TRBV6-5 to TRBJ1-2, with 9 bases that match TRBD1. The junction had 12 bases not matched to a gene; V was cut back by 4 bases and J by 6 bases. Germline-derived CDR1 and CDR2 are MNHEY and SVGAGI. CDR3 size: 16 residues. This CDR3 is CASSFGQGRRGHGYTF. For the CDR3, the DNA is TGTGCCAGCAGTTTCGGACAGGGGCGAAGGGGACATGGCTACACCTTC.

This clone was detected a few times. CDR3 protein: CASSTRLGTSYGYTF. The CDR3 DNA reads as TGTGCCAGCAGTACTCGTCTGGGGACTAGCTATGGCTACACCTTC. The chain combines TRBV28 with TRBJ1-2; D is perhaps TRBD1 (5 bases). This CDR3 is 15 amino acids long. The germline V gene encodes CDR1 MDHEN and CDR2 SYDVKM. The ends were cut back, 5 bases at V and 4 bases at J, with 17 bases in the middle.

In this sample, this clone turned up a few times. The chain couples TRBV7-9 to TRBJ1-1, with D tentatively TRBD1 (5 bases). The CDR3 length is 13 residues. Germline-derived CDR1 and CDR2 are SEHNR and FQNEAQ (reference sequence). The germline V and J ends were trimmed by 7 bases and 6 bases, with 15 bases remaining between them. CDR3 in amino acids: CASTGLAGAEAFF. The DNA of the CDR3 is TGTGCCAGCACCGGACTTGCGGGGGCTGAAGCTTTCTTT. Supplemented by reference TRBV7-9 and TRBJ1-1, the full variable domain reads DTGVSQNPRHKITKRGQNVTFRCDPISEHNRLYWYRQTLGQGPEFLTYFQNEAQLEKSRLLSDRFSAERPKGSFSTLEIQRTEQGDSAMYLCASTGLAGAEAFFGQGTRLTVV.

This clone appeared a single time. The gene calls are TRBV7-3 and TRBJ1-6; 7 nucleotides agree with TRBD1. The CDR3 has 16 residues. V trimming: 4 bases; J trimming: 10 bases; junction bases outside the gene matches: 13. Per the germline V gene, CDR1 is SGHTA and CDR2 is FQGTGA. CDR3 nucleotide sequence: TGTGCCAGCAGCTCAGAGGGCAGACAGGGTCGATCACCCCTCCACTTT. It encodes CASSSEGRQGRSPLHF. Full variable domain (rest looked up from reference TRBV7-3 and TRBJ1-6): GAGVSQTPSNKVTEKGKYVELRCDPISGHTALYWYRQSLGQGPEFLIYFQGTGAADDSGLPNDRFFAVRPEGSVSTLKIQRTERGDSAVYLCASSSEGRQGRSPLHFGNGTRLTVT.

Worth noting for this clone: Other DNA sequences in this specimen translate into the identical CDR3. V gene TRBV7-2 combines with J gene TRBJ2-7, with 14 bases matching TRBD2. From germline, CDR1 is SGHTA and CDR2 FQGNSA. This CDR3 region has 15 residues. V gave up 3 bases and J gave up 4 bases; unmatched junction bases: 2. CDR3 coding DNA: TGTGCCAGCAGCTTGGGGACTAGCGGGAGTTACGAGCAGTACTTC. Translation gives CASSLGTSGSYEQYF.

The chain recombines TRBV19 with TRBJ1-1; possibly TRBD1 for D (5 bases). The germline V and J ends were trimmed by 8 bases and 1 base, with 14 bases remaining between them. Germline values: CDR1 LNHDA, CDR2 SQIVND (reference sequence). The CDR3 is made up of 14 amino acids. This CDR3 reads CASAAQAQNTEAFF. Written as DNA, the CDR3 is TGTGCCAGTGCAGCACAGGCGCAGAACACTGAAGCTTTCTTT.

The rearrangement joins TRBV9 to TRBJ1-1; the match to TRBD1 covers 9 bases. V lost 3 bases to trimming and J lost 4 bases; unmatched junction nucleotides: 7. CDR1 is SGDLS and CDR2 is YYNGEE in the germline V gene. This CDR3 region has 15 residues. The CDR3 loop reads CASSDEQGAFTEAFF. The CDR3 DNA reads TGTGCCAGCAGCGACGAACAGGGGGCGTTCACTGAAGCTTTCTTT.

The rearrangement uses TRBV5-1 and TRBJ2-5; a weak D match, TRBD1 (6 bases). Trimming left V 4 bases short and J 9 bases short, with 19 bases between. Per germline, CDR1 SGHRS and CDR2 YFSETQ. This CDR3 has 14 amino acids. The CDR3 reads CASSPLGDNGSQYF. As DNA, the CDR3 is TGCGCCAGCAGCCCACTAGGGGACAACGGCTCCCAGTACTTC.

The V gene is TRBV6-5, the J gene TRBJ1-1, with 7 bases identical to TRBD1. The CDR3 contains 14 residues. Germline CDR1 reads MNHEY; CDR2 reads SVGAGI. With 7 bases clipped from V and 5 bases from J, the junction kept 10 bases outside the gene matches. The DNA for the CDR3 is TGTGCCAGCACCACCGACAGGGATCGTACTGAAGCTTTCTTT. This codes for CASTTDRDRTEAFF.

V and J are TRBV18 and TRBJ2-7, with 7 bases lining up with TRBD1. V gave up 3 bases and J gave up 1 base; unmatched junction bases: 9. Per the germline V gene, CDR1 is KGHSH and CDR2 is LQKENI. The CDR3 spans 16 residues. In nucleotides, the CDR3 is TGTGCCAGCTCACCGACAGGGCAGATGACTTCCTACGAGCAGTACTTC. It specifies CASSPTGQMTSYEQYF.

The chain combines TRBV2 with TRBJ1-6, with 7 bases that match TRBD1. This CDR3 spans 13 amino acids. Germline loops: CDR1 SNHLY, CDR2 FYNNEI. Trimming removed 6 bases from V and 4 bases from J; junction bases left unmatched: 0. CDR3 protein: CASRGQYNSPLHF. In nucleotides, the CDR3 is TGTGCCAGCAGGGGACAGTATAATTCACCCCTCCACTTT.

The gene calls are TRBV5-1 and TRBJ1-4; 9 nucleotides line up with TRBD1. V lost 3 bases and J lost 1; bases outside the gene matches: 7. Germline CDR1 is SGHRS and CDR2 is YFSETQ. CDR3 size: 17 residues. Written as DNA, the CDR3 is TGCGCCAGCAGCTGGGGGACAGGGACAGGAACTAATGAAAAACTGTTTTTT. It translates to CASSWGTGTGTNEKLFF.

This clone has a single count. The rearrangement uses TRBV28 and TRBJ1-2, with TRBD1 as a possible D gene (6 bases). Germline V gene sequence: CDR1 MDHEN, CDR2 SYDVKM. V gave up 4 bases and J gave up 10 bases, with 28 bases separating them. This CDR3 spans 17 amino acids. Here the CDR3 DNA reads TGTGCCAGCAGTTCCCGAACAGGGTCCGGGGCAAAAACCGACTACACCTTC. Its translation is CASSSRTGSGAKTDYTF.

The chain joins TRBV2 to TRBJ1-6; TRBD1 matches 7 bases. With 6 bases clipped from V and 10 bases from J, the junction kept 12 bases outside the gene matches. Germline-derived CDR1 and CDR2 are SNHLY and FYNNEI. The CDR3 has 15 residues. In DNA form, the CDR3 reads TGTGCCAGCAGCCTTGACAGGGCAGCAGGGTCACCCCTCCACTTT. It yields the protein CASSLDRAAGSPLHF.

CDR3 in DNA: TGTGCCAGCAGCTTAACGGGACAGGGTGAGACCCAGTACTTC. Protein: CASSLTGQGETQYF. The V and J genes are TRBV7-3 and TRBJ2-5; 9 bases align to TRBD1. The CDR3 has 14 amino acids. The V gene's germline CDR1 is SGHTA and CDR2 FQGTGA. V was pared by 0 bases and J by 5 bases, with 1 base of the junction left unmatched.

The CDR3 region is CASSSLGTYGEQYF. The CDR3 DNA sequence: TGTGCCAGCAGCTCTCTCGGGACTTACGGCGAGCAGTACTTC. The chain recombines TRBV11-2 with TRBJ2-7; D possibly corresponds to TRBD2 (6 bases). Per germline, CDR1 SGHAT and CDR2 FQNNGV. Trimming stripped 4 bases from V and 6 bases from J, with 16 bases between. The CDR3 sequence is 14 residues long.

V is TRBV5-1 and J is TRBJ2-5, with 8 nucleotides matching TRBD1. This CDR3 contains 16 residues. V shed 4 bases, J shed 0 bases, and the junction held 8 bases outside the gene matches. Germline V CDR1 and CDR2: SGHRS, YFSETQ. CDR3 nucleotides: TGCGCCAGCAGCGGAGGGACAGGCGGGTACCAAGAGACCCAGTACTTC. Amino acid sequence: CASSGGTGGYQETQYF.

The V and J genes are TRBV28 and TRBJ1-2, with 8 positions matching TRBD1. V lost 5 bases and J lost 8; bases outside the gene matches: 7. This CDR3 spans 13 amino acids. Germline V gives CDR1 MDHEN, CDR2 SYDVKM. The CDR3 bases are TGTGCCAGCAGTCGACAGGGGATAGGCGGCTACACCTTC. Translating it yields CASSRQGIGGYTF.

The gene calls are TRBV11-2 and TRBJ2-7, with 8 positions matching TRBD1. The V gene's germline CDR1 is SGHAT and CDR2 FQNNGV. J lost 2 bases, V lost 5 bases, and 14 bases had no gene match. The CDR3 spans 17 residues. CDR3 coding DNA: TGTGCCAGCAGCCTAACTACCCAGGGGGCTAGGACCTACGAGCAGTACTTC. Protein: CASSLTTQGARTYEQYF.

CDR3 nucleotides: TGTGCCAGCAGCTTGGGCGGGAGGAACACTGAAGCTTTCTTT. Translation gives CASSLGGRNTEAFF. The J gene is TRBJ1-1, the V gene TRBV5-6; D gene unclear. V was cut by 0 bases and J by 1 base, with 7 bases left in between. The CDR3 has 14 residues. Germline lookup yields CDR1 SGHDT and CDR2 YYEEEE.